These 18 T cell receptor beta chains were sequenced from one sample in a study of blood T cell repertoires in COVID-19. Using immunoSEQ multiplex PCR, the repertoire was profiled, and TCRdb retains in-frame clones only, with some absent. The profile shows 100,000 or so clones, about 92% of them singletons. What was sequenced was peripheral blood. The receptor set was obtained from a woman in her sixties or seventies with active COVID-19.

This chain connects TRBV29-1 to TRBJ2-3, with 8 bases that match TRBD1. The CDR3 is made up of 13 amino acids. V gave up 5 bases and J gave up 5 bases; unmatched junction bases: 6. Germline CDR1 reads SQVTM; CDR2 reads ANQGSEA. CDR3 amino acids: CSVPTGVGDTQYF. The CDR3 DNA follows: TGCAGCGTTCCGACAGGGGTTGGAGATACGCAGTATTTT.

The chain recombines TRBV2 with TRBJ1-2; the D is unclear. CDR1 is SNHLY, CDR2 FYNNEI, per germline. V was trimmed by 7 bases and J by 0 bases, leaving 15 bases between them. The length of the CDR3 is 15 residues. The CDR3 bases are TGTGCCAGCACTCTCGGGTCTCAAGCTAACTATGGCTACACCTTC. Protein sequence: CASTLGSQANYGYTF.

V gene TRBV28 combines with J gene TRBJ2-2, with D uncertain. Germline CDR1 reads MDHEN; CDR2 reads SYDVKM. The V end was cut by 4 bases, the J end by 6 bases, with 6 bases between. The CDR3 consists of 12 residues. Here the CDR3 DNA reads TGTGCCAGCAGTTCCTTTTCCGGGGAGCTGTTTTTT. Amino acid sequence: CASSSFSGELFF.

The chain employs TRBV30 and TRBJ2-2; maybe TRBD1 (8 bases). The V gene's germline CDR1 is GTSNPN and CDR2 SVGIG (reference sequence). The length of the CDR3 is 14 residues. Between the trimmed V and J ends, which lost 3 bases and 4 bases, there was a span of 12 bases. CDR3 in DNA: TGTGCCTGGAGACAGGGGGGGAGCACCGGGGAGCTGTTTTTT. It is translated as CAWRQGGSTGELFF.

This chain uses TRBV15 with TRBJ1-4; no clear D gene. Germline lookup yields CDR1 LNHNV and CDR2 YYDKDF (reference sequence). Trimming removed 0 bases at V and 0 bases at J, with 8 bases between. The CDR3 runs 16 residues. The CDR3 here is CATSRDTSATNEKLFF. For the CDR3, the DNA is TGTGCCACCAGCAGAGATACAAGTGCAACTAATGAAAAACTGTTTTTT.

The chain carries TRBV6-5 and TRBJ1-1, with TRBD1 matching over 7 bases. CDR1 and CDR2 (germline): MNHEY, SVGAGI. This CDR3 spans 13 amino acids. J gave up 0 bases and V 7 bases, and 2 bases lay outside the gene matches. The CDR3 nucleotides read TGTGCCAGCAAGACAGGGATGAACACTGAAGCTTTCTTT. It is translated as CASKTGMNTEAFF.

The chain recombines TRBV6-5 with TRBJ2-1; D gene ambiguous. Germline CDR1 reads MNHEY; CDR2 reads SVGAGI. V lost 7 bases and J lost 10, with 11 bases in between. This CDR3 spans 11 amino acids. The CDR3 sequence is CASTRGREQFF. As DNA, the CDR3 is TGTGCCAGCACCCGAGGCCGGGAGCAGTTCTTC.

The rearrangement uses TRBV7-8 and TRBJ2-7, with D perhaps matching TRBD1 (5 bases). V was clipped by 4 bases and J by 0 bases, with 16 bases between them. This CDR3 has 16 residues. In germline, CDR1 is SGHVS, CDR2 FQNEAQ. The CDR3, as DNA: TGTGCCAGCAGCTCACAAGGCAGGGCAACCTCCTACGAGCAGTACTTC. This sequence encodes CASSSQGRATSYEQYF.

The V gene is TRBV11-3, the J gene TRBJ2-7, with TRBD2 as a possible D gene (5 bases). The V gene's germline CDR1 is SGHNT and CDR2 YENEEA. Trimming removed 1 base from V and 3 bases from J, with 13 bases in between. The CDR3 is 15 residues long. The CDR3 sequence is CASSLGASLDYEQYF. Written as DNA, the CDR3 is TGTGCCAGCAGCTTAGGGGCTTCACTAGACTACGAGCAGTACTTC.

The chain combines TRBV15 with TRBJ1-3; D remains ambiguous. Germline CDR1 and CDR2: LNHNV and YYDKDF (reference sequence). The CDR3 sequence is 16 residues long. Between the trimmed V and J ends, which lost 1 base and 0 bases, there was a span of 10 bases. CDR3 bases: TGTGCCACCAGCAGAGTGGGCAGGCACTCTGGAAACACCATATATTTT. Amino acid sequence: CATSRVGRHSGNTIYF.

V is TRBV30 and J is TRBJ1-3; TRBD1 matches 7 bases. Germline CDR1 and CDR2: GTSNPN and SVGIG (reference sequence). The CDR3 is made up of 15 amino acids. With 3 bases clipped from V and 0 bases from J, the junction kept 5 bases outside the gene matches. The CDR3 DNA reads as TGTGCCTGGAGCTACAGGGGTTCCTCTGGAAACACCATATATTTT. It codes for CAWSYRGSSGNTIYF. The full variable domain, its missing parts supplied by reference TRBV30 and TRBJ1-3, is SQTIHQWPATLVQPVGSPLSLECTVEGTSNPNLYWYRQAAGRGLQLLFYSVGIGQISSEVPQNLSASRPQDRQFILSSKKLLLSDSGFYLCAWSYRGSSGNTIYFGEGSWLTVV.

Here the CDR3 DNA reads TGTGCCAGCAGCTCCCTTGGCATAGGGGGAGGGGAGCAGTACTTC. Amino acid sequence: CASSSLGIGGGEQYF. V and J are TRBV7-9 and TRBJ2-7, with a possible D match to TRBD2 (7 bases). Trimming left V 4 bases short and J 7 bases short, with 20 bases between. The CDR3 has 15 amino acids. Looked up from germline, CDR1 is SEHNR and CDR2 is FQNEAQ (reference sequence).

The chain links TRBV28 to TRBJ2-7; the D is unclear. This CDR3 is built from 12 residues. With 2 bases removed from V and 6 bases from J, the gap between germline ends came to 8 bases. Germline loops: CDR1 MDHEN, CDR2 SYDVKM. The chain's CDR3 is CASSLRTGEQYF. The CDR3 bases are TGTGCCAGCAGTTTAAGAACCGGCGAGCAGTACTTC.

This clone was recorded once. The V and J genes are TRBV18 and TRBJ1-2; D is possibly TRBD1 (5 bases). This CDR3 spans 13 amino acids. Trimming took off 2 bases at V and 8 bases at J, with 12 bases between the two ends. The V gene's germline CDR1 is KGHSH and CDR2 LQKENI. The CDR3 nucleotides are TGTGCCAGCTCACCAAGTAGGGGAAGCGGCTACACCTTC. Translated, it gives CASSPSRGSGYTF.

In this sample, this clone turned up once. This chain connects TRBV6-2 or TRBV6-3 to TRBJ2-6; D is unresolved. The CDR3 has 15 amino acids. Between the trimmed V and J ends, which lost 2 bases and 0 bases, there was a span of 5 bases. Germline CDR1 MNHEY, CDR2 SVGEGT. The CDR3 DNA reads as TGTGCCAGCAGTTACATCTCCTCTGGGGCCAACGTCCTGACTTTC. It is translated as CASSYISSGANVLTF.

CDR3 amino acids: CASSLQNQPQHF. In DNA, the CDR3 is TGTGCCAGTAGCCTCCAGAATCAGCCCCAGCATTTT. V gene TRBV19 combines with J gene TRBJ1-5; D not resolved. With 6 bases removed from V and 4 bases from J, the gap between germline ends came to 7 bases. Germline V CDR1 and CDR2: LNHDA, SQIVND (reference sequence). The CDR3 extends over 12 amino acids. The whole variable domain, remainder taken from reference TRBV19 and TRBJ1-5, is DGGITQSPKYLFRKEGQNVTLSCEQNLNHDAMYWYRQDPGQGLRLIYYSQIVNDFQKGDIAEGYSVSREKKESFPLTVTSAQKNPTAFYLCASSLQNQPQHFGDGTRLSIL.

The V gene is TRBV27, the J gene TRBJ2-1; D not resolved. Germline values: CDR1 MNHEY, CDR2 SMNVEV (reference sequence). The V gene lost 5 bases and the J gene lost 1 base, with 12 bases spanning the gap. CDR3 length: 15 amino acids. This CDR3 is CASSPTIRSYNEQFF. The CDR3 bases are TGTGCCAGCAGTCCAACGATCCGGTCCTACAATGAGCAGTTCTTC.

On this clone itself: The germline gene is not matched at one end of the junction; a read error may be the cause. The genes are TRBV7-7 and TRBJ2-5; 9 nucleotides match TRBD1. The germline V gene has CDR1 SSHAT and CDR2 FNYEAQ (reference sequence). The CDR3 length is 15 residues. The CDR3 DNA follows: TGTGCTAGCAGCTTGGGGACAGGGAGAGAGGAGACCCAGTACTTC. This gives the protein CASSLGTGREETQYF.